This T cell receptor beta chain emerged from a study of PD-1 blockade in classical Hodgkin lymphoma. For the study at large: Patients had nivolumab dosed at 3 mg/kg, delivered intravenously every 2 weeks.

Each and every patient relapsed after autologous stem cell transplantation, and patients got differing brentuximab vedotin exposure. The germline gives CDR1 SGHRS, CDR2 YFSETQ. V shed 4 bases, J shed 6 bases, and the junction held 7 bases outside the gene matches. This CDR3 spans 14 amino acids. Generated by immunoSEQ multiplex PCR, the TCRdb table keeps only in-frame clones and is missing some. The top ten clones hold over 12% of a sample with tens of thousands of clones, roughly nine tenths of them seen once. The sample was peripheral blood mononuclear cells (PBMCs), taken at baseline. The chain combines TRBV5-1 with TRBJ2-7; 10 nucleotides match TRBD1. The origin of this receptor is a human donor with classical Hodgkin lymphoma. The CDR3 region is CASSPGTGAGEQYF. The CDR3 bases are TGCGCCAGCAGCCCCGGGACAGGGGCGGGCGAGCAGTACTTC.